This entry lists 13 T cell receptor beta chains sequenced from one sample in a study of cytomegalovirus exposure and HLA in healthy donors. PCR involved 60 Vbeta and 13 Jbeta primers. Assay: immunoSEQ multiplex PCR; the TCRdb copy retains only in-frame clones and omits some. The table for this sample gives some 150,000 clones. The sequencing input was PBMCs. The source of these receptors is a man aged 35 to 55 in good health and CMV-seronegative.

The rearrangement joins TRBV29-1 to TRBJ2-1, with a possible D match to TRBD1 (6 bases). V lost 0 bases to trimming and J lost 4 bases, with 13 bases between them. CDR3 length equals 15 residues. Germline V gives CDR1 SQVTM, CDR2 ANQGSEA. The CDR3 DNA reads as TGCAGCGTTGAAGATCTTCGGACAGCTTACAATGAGCAGTTCTTC. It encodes CSVEDLRTAYNEQFF.

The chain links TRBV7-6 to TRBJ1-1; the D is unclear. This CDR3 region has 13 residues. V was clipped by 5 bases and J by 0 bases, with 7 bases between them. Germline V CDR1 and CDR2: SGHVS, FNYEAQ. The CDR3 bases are TGTGCCAGCAGCCCCCCGGTGAACACTGAAGCTTTCTTT. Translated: CASSPPVNTEAFF.

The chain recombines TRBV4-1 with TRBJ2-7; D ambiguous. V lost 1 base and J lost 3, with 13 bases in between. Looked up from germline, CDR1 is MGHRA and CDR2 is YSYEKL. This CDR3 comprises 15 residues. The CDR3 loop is CASSQGIESLYEQYF. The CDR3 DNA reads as TGCGCCAGCAGCCAAGGTATAGAATCCCTCTACGAGCAGTACTTC.

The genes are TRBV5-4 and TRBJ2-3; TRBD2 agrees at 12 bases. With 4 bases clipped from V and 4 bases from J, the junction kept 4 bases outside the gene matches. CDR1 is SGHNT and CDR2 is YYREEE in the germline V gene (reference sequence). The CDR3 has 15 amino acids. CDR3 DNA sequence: TGTGCCAGCAGCCTCAGGACTAGCGGGGCAGATACGCAGTATTTT. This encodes CASSLRTSGADTQYF.

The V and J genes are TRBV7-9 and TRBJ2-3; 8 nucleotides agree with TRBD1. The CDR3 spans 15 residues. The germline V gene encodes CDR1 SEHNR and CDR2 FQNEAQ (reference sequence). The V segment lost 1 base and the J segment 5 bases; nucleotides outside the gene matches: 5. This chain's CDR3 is CASSLGSGTGDTQYF. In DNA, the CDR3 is TGTGCCAGCAGCTTAGGATCCGGGACAGGAGATACGCAGTATTTT.

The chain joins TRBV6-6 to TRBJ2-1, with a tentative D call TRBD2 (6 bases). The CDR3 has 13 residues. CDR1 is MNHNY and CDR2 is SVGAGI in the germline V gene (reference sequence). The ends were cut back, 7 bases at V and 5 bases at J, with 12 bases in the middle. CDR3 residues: CASMLAGNNEQFF. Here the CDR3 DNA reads TGTGCCAGCATGTTGGCGGGGAACAATGAGCAGTTCTTC.

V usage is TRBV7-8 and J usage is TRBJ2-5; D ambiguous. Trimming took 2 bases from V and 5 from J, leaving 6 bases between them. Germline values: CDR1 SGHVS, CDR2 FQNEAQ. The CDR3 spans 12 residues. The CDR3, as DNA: TGTGCCAGCAGCTTACGAAGCGAGACCCAGTACTTC. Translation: CASSLRSETQYF. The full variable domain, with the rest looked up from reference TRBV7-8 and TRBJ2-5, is GAGVSQSPRYKVAKRGQDVALRCDPISGHVSLFWYQQALGQGPEFLTYFQNEAQLDKSGLPSDRFFAERPEGSVSTLKIQRTQQEDSAVYLCASSLRSETQYFGPGTRLLVL.

The CDR3 DNA reads TGTGCCAGCAGAGGGGGGGCAGGGGTAGAGACCCAGTACTTC. Its translation: CASRGGAGVETQYF. V usage is TRBV2 and J usage is TRBJ2-5; weak D call: TRBD2 (7 bases). The V gene's germline CDR1 is SNHLY and CDR2 FYNNEI. V lost 6 bases, J lost 4 bases, and 15 bases lay in between. The length of the CDR3 is 14 residues. The whole variable domain, remainder taken from reference TRBV2 and TRBJ2-5, is EPEVTQTPSHQVTQMGQEVILRCVPISNHLYFYWYRQILGQKVEFLVSFYNNEISEKSEIFDDQFSVERPDGSNFTLKIRSTKLEDSAMYFCASRGGAGVETQYFGPGTRLLVL.

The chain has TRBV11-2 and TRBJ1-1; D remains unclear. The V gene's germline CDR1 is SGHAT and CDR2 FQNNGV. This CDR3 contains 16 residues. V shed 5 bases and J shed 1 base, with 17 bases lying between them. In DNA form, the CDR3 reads TGTGCCAGCAGCCCCCTACAAGGTTCAGGGAACACTGAAGCTTTCTTT. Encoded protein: CASSPLQGSGNTEAFF.

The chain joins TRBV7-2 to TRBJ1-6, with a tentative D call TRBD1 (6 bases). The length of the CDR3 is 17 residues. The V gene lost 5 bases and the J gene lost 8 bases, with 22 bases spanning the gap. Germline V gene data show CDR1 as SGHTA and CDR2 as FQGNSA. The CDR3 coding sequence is TGTGCCAGCAGCCTAACCTTCGACAGGCCGGCCCATTCACCCCTCCACTTT. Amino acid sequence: CASSLTFDRPAHSPLHF. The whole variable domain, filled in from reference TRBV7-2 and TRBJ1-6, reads GAGVSQSPSNKVTEKGKDVELRCDPISGHTALYWYRQSLGQGLEFLIYFQGNSAPDKSGLPSDRFSAERTGGSVSTLTIQRTQQEDSAVYLCASSLTFDRPAHSPLHFGNGTRLTVT.

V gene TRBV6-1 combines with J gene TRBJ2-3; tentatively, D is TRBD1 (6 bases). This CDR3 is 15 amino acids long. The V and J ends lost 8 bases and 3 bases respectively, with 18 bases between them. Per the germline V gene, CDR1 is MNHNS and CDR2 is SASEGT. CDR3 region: CASPGDTRITDTQYF. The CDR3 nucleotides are TGTGCCAGCCCAGGGGACACCCGAATAACAGATACGCAGTATTTT.

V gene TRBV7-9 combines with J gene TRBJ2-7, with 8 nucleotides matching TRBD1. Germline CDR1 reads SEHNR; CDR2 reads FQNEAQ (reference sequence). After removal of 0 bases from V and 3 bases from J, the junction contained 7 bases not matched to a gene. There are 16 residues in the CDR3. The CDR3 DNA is TGTGCCAGCAGCTTAGCGCTGGGAGACAGGGGCTACGAGCAGTACTTC. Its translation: CASSLALGDRGYEQYF.

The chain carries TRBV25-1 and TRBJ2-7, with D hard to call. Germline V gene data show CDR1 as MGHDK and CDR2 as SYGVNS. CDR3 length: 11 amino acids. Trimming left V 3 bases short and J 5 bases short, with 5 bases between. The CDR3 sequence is CASSDLNEQYF. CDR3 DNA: TGTGCCAGCAGTGATCTAAACGAGCAGTACTTC.